Detailed here is one T cell receptor (beta chain). These data come from a study of blood T cell repertoires in COVID-19. On the study more broadly: Specimens from acute and convalescent COVID-19 originated in the United States, Italy and Spain. T cells, B-cell-depleted T cells, or PBMCs provided the cDNA or gDNA that served as material.

This CDR3 comprises 14 residues. V gave up 0 bases and J gave up 5 bases; unmatched junction bases: 1. Germline values: CDR1 MNHNY, CDR2 SVGAGI (reference sequence). In the original processing: Researchers report that nucleated cell counts were estimated from reference gene primer amplification. Sequenced by immunoSEQ multiplex PCR; TCRdb stores in-frame clones only, minus some. From that table come the V and J calls and clone size; the DNA was used to work out D and trimming. The sample carries about 140,000 clones, 81% recorded once. V is TRBV6-6 and J is TRBJ1-5; TRBD1 matches at 7 bases. This TCR was recovered from a human donor in a cohort sampled during active COVID-19. Input material: peripheral blood. Here the CDR3 DNA reads TGTGCCAGCAGTTACTCAGGGGGCCATCAGCCCCAGCATTTT. Translating gives CASSYSGGHQPQHF.